This T cell receptor beta chain stems from a study of T cells in pancreatic ductal adenocarcinoma. The study's findings and limits: Blood clonality (roughly 0.072) did not differ significantly from tumor (roughly 0.11).

Surgery without prior neoadjuvant therapy was the treatment of the selected pancreatic ductal adenocarcinoma patients. As concerns this clone: As yet, its antigen is unknown.

CDR3 size: 11 residues. CDR1 MNHEY and CDR2 SVGAGI come from the germline V gene. V lost 10 bases to trimming and J lost 3 bases, with 7 bases between them. Sequencing used immunoSEQ multiplex PCR; TCRdb keeps in-frame clones, though not all of them. Here the sample spans about 100,000 clones, more than 90% being singletons. This receptor was identified in a human donor with pancreatic ductal adenocarcinoma. Sequenced material: PBMCs. The chain recombines TRBV6-5 with TRBJ2-1; TRBD1 might be the D (5 bases). As DNA, the CDR3 is TGTGCCACCCAGGGCTACAATGAGCAGTTCTTC. Translating it yields CATQGYNEQFF.